Listed below are T cell receptor beta chains from one sample, sequenced in a study of shared clonotypes between healthy human individuals. The table came from immunoSEQ multiplex PCR; TCRdb's copy has only in-frame clones and leaves some out. Found here are 550,000 to 850,000 clones, around 67% of them singletons; the top ten hold less than 2%. The sample consisted of memory CD4+ T cells sorted from blood. These receptors originate from a woman in her twenties or thirties in good health. CDR3s include the opening cysteine and the closing phenylalanine or tryptophan. The D gene is left open where the match is weak. Size is stated for part of the rows, as once, few or many counts, or as a class when the clone is expanded.

cdr3_aa,cdr3_nt,d_call,j_call,v_call,clone_size
CASSLGIAGLYEQYF,TGCGCCAGCAGCCTCGGAATAGCGGGGTTGTACGAGCAGTACTTC,TRBD2,TRBJ2-7,TRBV5-1,-
CASSRDEETQYF,TGTGCCAGCAGTAGGGACGAGGAGACCCAGTACTTC,-,TRBJ2-5,TRBV5-4,few
CASSPGITDTDTQYF,TGTGCCAGCTCACCAGGCATAACCGACACAGATACGCAGTATTTT,-,TRBJ2-3,TRBV18,-
CASSLSLGADLSEQYF,TGTGCCAGCAGTTTATCGCTAGGGGCAGACTTAAGCGAGCAGTACTTC,-,TRBJ2-7,TRBV27,once
CASSLGGGENTEAFF,TGTGCCAGCAGCTTAGGAGGGGGCGAAAACACTGAAGCTTTCTTT,TRBD1,TRBJ1-1,TRBV7-2,-
CASRGKGGEAFF,TGTGCCAGCAGGGGGAAAGGGGGTGAAGCTTTCTTT,-,TRBJ1-1,TRBV6-5,-
CASIGRDLPDTQYF,TGTGCCAGTATAGGCCGGGATCTGCCAGATACGCAGTATTTT,-,TRBJ2-3,TRBV19,-
CAISEAGNYGYTF,TGTGCCATCAGTGAGGCGGGGAACTATGGCTACACCTTC,-,TRBJ1-2,TRBV10-3,-
CASSTVPARLADTQYF,TGTGCCAGCAGCACCGTCCCGGCTAGATTGGCAGATACGCAGTATTTT,-,TRBJ2-3,TRBV27,-
CASSQAPPASGRARDTQYF,TGCGCCAGCAGCCAAGCTCCCCCGGCTAGCGGGAGGGCCAGGGATACGCAGTATTTT,TRBD2,TRBJ2-3,TRBV4-1,-
CASRLAGDYNEQFF,TGTGCCAGCAGGCTAGCGGGAGATTACAATGAGCAGTTCTTC,TRBD2,TRBJ2-1,TRBV28,-